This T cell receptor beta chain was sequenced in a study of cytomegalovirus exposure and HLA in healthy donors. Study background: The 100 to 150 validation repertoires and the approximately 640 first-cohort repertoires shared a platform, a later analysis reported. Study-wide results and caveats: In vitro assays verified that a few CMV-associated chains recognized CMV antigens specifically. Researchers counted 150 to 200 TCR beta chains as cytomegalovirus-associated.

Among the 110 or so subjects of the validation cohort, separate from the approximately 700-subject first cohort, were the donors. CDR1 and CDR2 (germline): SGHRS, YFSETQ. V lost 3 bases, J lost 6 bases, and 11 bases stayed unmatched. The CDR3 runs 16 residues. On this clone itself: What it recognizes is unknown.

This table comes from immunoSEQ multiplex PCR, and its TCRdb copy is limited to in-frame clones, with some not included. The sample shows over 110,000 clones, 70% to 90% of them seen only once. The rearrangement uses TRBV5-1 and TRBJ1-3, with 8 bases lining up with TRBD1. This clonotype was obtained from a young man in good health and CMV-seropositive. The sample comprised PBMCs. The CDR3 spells CASSSPPGQVANTIYF. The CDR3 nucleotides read TGCGCCAGCAGCTCCCCCCCGGGACAGGTTGCAAACACCATATATTTT.